This TCR beta chain was sequenced in a study of cytomegalovirus exposure and HLA in healthy donors. The study's findings and limits: HLA restriction was apparent for most CMV-associated TCR beta chains in a later analysis.

The PCR contained 60 Vbeta and 13 Jbeta primers. Some clones are missing from TCRdb's copy, which holds only in-frame ones; the method was immunoSEQ multiplex PCR. The sample yields about 190,000 clones, 75% to 85% seen once. In the case of this clone: The antigen remains unidentified.

The sequence was obtained from a woman aged 18-29 years in good health and CMV-seronegative. Sequenced material: PBMCs.

The CDR3 nucleotides are TGCGCCAGCAGCCAAGGTTCTTCGGAACAGGCCATAGGCTACACCTTC. Protein product: CASSQGSSEQAIGYTF. This sequence joins TRBV4-1 and TRBJ1-2, with a possible D match to TRBD1 (5 bases). This CDR3 spans 16 amino acids. Between the trimmed V and J ends, which lost 1 base and 8 bases, there was a span of 20 bases. CDR1 MGHRA and CDR2 YSYEKL come from the germline V gene.